The sequence of this T cell receptor (beta chain) was determined in a study of blood T cell repertoires in COVID-19. Study background: In each case, the material was cDNA or gDNA derived from T cells, B-cell-depleted T cells, or PBMCs.

In the authors' workflow: Reference gene primer amplification in the assay estimated nucleated cell counts. TCRdb's table, derived via immunoSEQ multiplex PCR, lists solely in-frame clones and lacks some. Clone size and the V and J calls come from that table; the DNA yielded D and trimming. The repertoire includes 190,000 or so clones, 80% to 90% of them detected once, and 0.88% sits in the top ten. In germline, CDR1 is SGHRS, CDR2 YFSETQ. Trimming took 5 bases from V and 0 from J, leaving 4 bases between them. The CDR3 runs 12 residues. The chain combines TRBV5-1 with TRBJ2-3; D is undetermined. Sequencing was performed on peripheral blood. This sequence was found in a woman in her late teens or twenties who had recovered from COVID-19. CDR3 bases: TGCGCCAGCAGACAGAGCACAGATACGCAGTATTTT. It codes for CASRQSTDTQYF.